These T cell receptor beta chains were read from a single sample in a study of response to subunit inactivated influenza vaccine. TCRdb itself ran the RT-PCR reads through MiXCR, one entry per CDR3 protein. The data show under 950,000 distinct CDR3 sequences, over 20% seen once. The source material was PBMCs from blood, sampled approximately 5 days after vaccination. Receptors originate from a middle-aged man who received an inactivated influenza vaccine. Both conserved end residues are part of each CDR3.

length	V	J	CDR3
17	TRBV4-3	TRBJ2-3	CASSQDWTGSSTDTQYF
17	TRBV27	TRBJ2-1	CASSLLGGRGPYNEQFF
15	TRBV7-9	TRBJ1-2	CASSLTGSSGYGYTF
16	TRBV12-3/TRBV12-4	TRBJ1-1	CASSLNWGQSFAEAFF
15	TRBV4-3	TRBJ2-1	CASSQDRAGYNEQFF
17	TRBV15	TRBJ2-2	CATSSFLGQGNTGELFF
15	TRBV7-6	TRBJ2-1	CASSSGQGGYNEQFF
13	TRBV20-1	TRBJ2-1	CSYGLAEYNEQFF
14	TRBV2	TRBJ2-7	CASRNRGTGYEQYF
16	TRBV4-3	TRBJ2-2	CASSQARGWDTGELFF
14	TRBV7-2	TRBJ2-1	CASSLGRQEGKQFF
18	TRBV10-3	TRBJ2-1	CAISGRGLAGGVYNEQFF
14	TRBV7-2	TRBJ2-5	CASSSWTGGETQYF
17	TRBV6-5	TRBJ2-1	CASSYYYQPSGNNEQFF
13	TRBV6-1	TRBJ2-1	CASSPGDFNEQFF
14	TRBV12-3/TRBV12-4	TRBJ2-5	CASSLSSAQETQYF
20	TRBV4-3	TRBJ1-2	CASSQDIFWGEGLPNYGYTF
17	TRBV28	TRBJ2-3	CASSKRRLAGARGTQYF
15	TRBV11-2	TRBJ2-2	CASSLAVGMAGELFF
13	TRBV28	TRBJ2-5	CASRSSGLKTQYF
14	TRBV6-2/TRBV6-3	TRBJ1-6	CASSYVGENSPLHF
15	TRBV18	TRBJ2-3	CASSSTGMGADTQYF
16	TRBV29-1	TRBJ2-5	CSVEKLGLAPVETQYF
16	TRBV18	TRBJ2-5	CASSPPRSGFQETQYF
12	TRBV7-9	TRBJ1-1	CASSLVGEEAFF
16	TRBV20-1	TRBJ2-1	CSARRGTSGGGNEQFF
17	TRBV27	TRBJ2-1	CASSSIRTSGRSYEQFF
14	TRBV5-4	TRBJ1-4	CASSEDVKNEKLFF
17	TRBV29-1	TRBJ1-2	CSVDKPEQEFPNYGYTF
14	TRBV29-1	TRBJ2-2	CSATDRGNTGELFF
14	TRBV12-3/TRBV12-4	TRBJ2-1	CASSLVGSYNEQFF
15	TRBV7-9	TRBJ2-7	CASSWGATTSYEQYF
13	TRBV2	TRBJ2-1	CASSAQVYNEQFF
16	TRBV7-8	TRBJ2-4	CASSPGQALAKNIQYF